This T cell receptor (beta chain) was found in a study of human T cells and chemical hapten exposure. The library gave individual cDNA molecules unique molecular identifiers. TCRdb passed the RACE reads through MiXCR, listing each CDR3 protein once. Found here are more than 150,000 distinct CDR3 sequences, 14% of them singletons; the top ten hold 1.7%. This CDR3 comprises 17 residues. V lost 2 bases and J lost 4; bases outside the gene matches: 12. Germline V gene data show CDR1 as MNHNY and CDR2 as SVGAGI (reference sequence). Time point defined: patch test 1, 2 weeks after DPC sensitization. As to treatment: therapeutic diphenylcyclopropenone sensitization with weekly scalp DPC. Every patch test was put on after a blood sample was taken.

The source was whole blood, collected in connection with sensitization to the hapten diphenylcyclopropenone (DPC). The chain combines TRBV6-6 with TRBJ1-1; TRBD1 matches at 8 bases. The receptor was derived from a woman aged 30 to 39 with alopecia areata. Some clones in this sample may be carry-over from other donors' samples. In nucleotides, the CDR3 is TGTGCCAGCAGTTACCGGGCCAGGGGGCGCTTGGGCACTGAAGCTTTCTTT. Translating it yields CASSYRARGRLGTEAFF.